Listed below are T cell receptor beta chains from one sample, sequenced in a study of blood T cell repertoires in COVID-19. Assay: immunoSEQ multiplex PCR; the TCRdb copy retains only in-frame clones and omits some. The repertoire includes approximately 360,000 clones, roughly 87% of them detected once, and approximately 4.7% sits in the top ten. Source material: PBMCs or T cells enriched from blood (not recorded which). Receptors were obtained from a woman between 50 and 59 years old who had recovered from COVID-19. CDR3s include the opening cysteine and the closing phenylalanine or tryptophan. Each record gives: clone size, CDR3 length, J gene, D gene, V gene, CDR3 protein, CDR3 DNA. A D gene is named only where the DNA matches it firmly. Size tells how often a clone was seen (once, few, many) or the class of an expanded clone, and some rows leave it out.

abundance: few; len: 15; j_gene: TRBJ1-5; d_gene: .; v_gene: TRBV4-1; CDR3aa: CASSQLYRSGQPQHF; CDR3nt: TGCGCCAGCAGCCAACTGTACAGGTCGGGTCAGCCCCAGCATTTT
abundance: .; len: 14; j_gene: TRBJ1-2; d_gene: TRBD1; v_gene: TRBV7-9; CDR3aa: CASSPGQGVYGYTF; CDR3nt: TGTGCCAGCAGCCCGGGACAGGGGGTATATGGCTACACCTTC
abundance: .; len: 13; j_gene: TRBJ1-1; d_gene: TRBD1; v_gene: TRBV24-1; CDR3aa: CATSDHSTGKAFF; CDR3nt: TGTGCCACCAGTGATCATTCGACAGGGAAAGCTTTCTTT
abundance: .; len: 16; j_gene: TRBJ2-6; d_gene: .; v_gene: TRBV18; CDR3aa: CASSPPGVSGANVLTF; CDR3nt: TGTGCCAGCTCACCGCCCGGGGTATCCGGGGCCAACGTCCTGACTTTC
abundance: once; len: 14; j_gene: TRBJ1-1; d_gene: .; v_gene: TRBV5-1; CDR3aa: CASSLDQGNTEAFF; CDR3nt: TGCGCCAGCAGCTTGGACCAGGGGAACACTGAAGCTTTCTTT
abundance: .; len: 15; j_gene: TRBJ2-7; d_gene: .; v_gene: TRBV7-9; CDR3aa: CASSLDPGVFFEQYF; CDR3nt: TGTGCCAGCAGCTTGGACCCCGGGGTCTTCTTCGAGCAGTACTTC
abundance: .; len: 15; j_gene: TRBJ1-5; d_gene: TRBD1; v_gene: TRBV19; CDR3aa: CASSTDRVGNQPQHF; CDR3nt: TGTGCCAGTAGTACGGACAGGGTCGGCAATCAGCCCCAGCATTTT
abundance: .; len: 14; j_gene: TRBJ2-3; d_gene: TRBD2; v_gene: TRBV10-3; CDR3aa: CAISGGAATDTQYF; CDR3nt: TGTGCCATCAGCGGGGGGGCCGCCACAGATACGCAGTATTTT
abundance: .; len: 13; j_gene: TRBJ1-2; d_gene: .; v_gene: TRBV12-3/TRBV12-4; CDR3aa: CASRSGANYGYTF; CDR3nt: TGTGCCAGCAGATCAGGGGCTAACTATGGCTACACCTTC
abundance: .; len: 16; j_gene: TRBJ2-1; d_gene: TRBD2; v_gene: TRBV7-6; CDR3aa: CASSLVSGRQYNEQFF; CDR3nt: TGTGCCAGCAGCTTAGTCAGCGGGAGGCAGTACAATGAGCAGTTCTTC
abundance: .; len: 17; j_gene: TRBJ2-1; d_gene: TRBD2; v_gene: TRBV7-3; CDR3aa: CASSLGASGSSYNEQFF; CDR3nt: TGTGCCAGCAGCTTAGGTGCTAGCGGAAGCTCCTACAATGAGCAGTTCTTC
abundance: .; len: 15; j_gene: TRBJ2-3; d_gene: .; v_gene: TRBV7-2; CDR3aa: CASSLAARDTDTQYF; CDR3nt: TGTGCCAGCAGCTTAGCGGCGCGGGACACAGATACGCAGTATTTT
abundance: .; len: 14; j_gene: TRBJ1-1; d_gene: .; v_gene: TRBV18; CDR3aa: CASSSANRAGEAFF; CDR3nt: TGTGCCAGCTCATCCGCTAACAGGGCGGGTGAAGCTTTCTTT
abundance: .; len: 13; j_gene: TRBJ1-1; d_gene: .; v_gene: TRBV27; CDR3aa: CASSLLGATEAFF; CDR3nt: TGTGCCAGCAGTTTACTAGGGGCCACTGAAGCTTTCTTT
abundance: once; len: 14; j_gene: TRBJ1-2; d_gene: .; v_gene: TRBV19; CDR3aa: CASSAIQGRDGYTF; CDR3nt: TGTGCCAGTAGTGCTATACAGGGACGCGATGGCTACACCTTC
abundance: .; len: 14; j_gene: TRBJ2-7; d_gene: .; v_gene: TRBV9; CDR3aa: CASSVAYSQDEQYF; CDR3nt: TGTGCCAGCAGCGTAGCTTATAGTCAGGACGAGCAGTACTTC
abundance: .; len: 14; j_gene: TRBJ1-5; d_gene: .; v_gene: TRBV18; CDR3aa: CASSPGGNNQPQHF; CDR3nt: TGTGCCAGCTCACCGGGGGGGAATAATCAGCCCCAGCATTTT
abundance: .; len: 16; j_gene: TRBJ1-6; d_gene: TRBD1; v_gene: TRBV9; CDR3aa: CASSVTGTNGNSPLHF; CDR3nt: TGTGCCAGCAGCGTGACAGGGACGAATGGTAATTCACCCCTCCACTTT
abundance: .; len: 15; j_gene: TRBJ2-1; d_gene: .; v_gene: TRBV10-3; CDR3aa: CAISADWSSYNEQFF; CDR3nt: TGTGCCATCAGTGCGGACTGGTCCTCCTACAATGAGCAGTTCTTC
abundance: .; len: 15; j_gene: TRBJ2-1; d_gene: TRBD2; v_gene: TRBV4-2; CDR3aa: CASSLGLDTYNEQFF; CDR3nt: TGTGCCAGCAGCCTCGGACTAGATACGTACAATGAGCAGTTCTTC
abundance: .; len: 13; j_gene: TRBJ1-1; d_gene: TRBD1; v_gene: TRBV10-3; CDR3aa: CAIRPLGGQEAFF; CDR3nt: TGTGCCATCAGACCACTGGGGGGACAGGAAGCTTTCTTT
abundance: .; len: 16; j_gene: TRBJ2-7; d_gene: TRBD1; v_gene: TRBV5-6; CDR3aa: CASSLGRQGALYEQYF; CDR3nt: TGTGCCAGCAGCTTGGGGCGACAGGGTGCCCTCTACGAGCAGTACTTC
abundance: once; len: 16; j_gene: TRBJ1-1; d_gene: .; v_gene: TRBV6-5; CDR3aa: CASSYVRQARNTEAFF; CDR3nt: TGTGCCAGCAGTTACGTAAGACAGGCGAGGAACACTGAAGCTTTCTTT
abundance: .; len: 16; j_gene: TRBJ1-5; d_gene: .; v_gene: TRBV21-1; CDR3aa: CASTTGGRLSNQPQHF; CDR3nt: TGTGCCAGCACCACAGGGGGCCGCTTGAGCAATCAGCCCCAGCATTTT
abundance: once; len: 15; j_gene: TRBJ2-3; d_gene: .; v_gene: TRBV7-9; CDR3aa: CASSLGGLRTDTQYF; CDR3nt: TGTGCCAGCAGCTTAGGGGGACTCCGCACAGATACGCAGTATTTT
abundance: .; len: 14; j_gene: TRBJ2-7; d_gene: .; v_gene: TRBV29-1; CDR3aa: CSVVRSASLYEQYF; CDR3nt: TGCAGCGTTGTCAGGTCCGCGTCCCTTTACGAGCAGTACTTC
abundance: .; len: 16; j_gene: TRBJ2-1; d_gene: TRBD2; v_gene: TRBV7-7; CDR3aa: CASSAYGTSGSNEQFF; CDR3nt: TGTGCCAGCAGCGCATATGGGACTAGCGGGAGCAATGAGCAGTTCTTC
abundance: .; len: 16; j_gene: TRBJ1-2; d_gene: TRBD1; v_gene: TRBV7-9; CDR3aa: CASSSQGAGSPYSYTF; CDR3nt: TGTGCCAGCAGCTCCCAGGGGGCAGGGAGCCCATATAGCTACACCTTC
abundance: once; len: 15; j_gene: TRBJ2-3; d_gene: TRBD2; v_gene: TRBV5-1; CDR3aa: CASSLRTSGTDTQYF; CDR3nt: TGCGCCAGCAGCTTGAGAACTAGCGGCACAGATACGCAGTATTTT
abundance: few; len: 16; j_gene: TRBJ2-1; d_gene: TRBD2; v_gene: TRBV24-1; CDR3aa: CATSDPSPTSGNEQFF; CDR3nt: TGTGCCACCAGTGATCCAAGCCCGACTAGCGGCAATGAGCAGTTCTTC